The 8 T cell receptor beta chains below all came from one sample that was sequenced in a study of regulatory T cells in long-lasting Graves disease. The time point denotes: persistent/refractory GD, antithyroid drugs over 5 years with positive TRAb. RNA extracted from PBMCs served as the sequencing template. Investigators prepared the TCR beta libraries by applying iRepertoire HTBI primers and Arm-PCR of CDR3 regions. TCRdb reprocessed the multiplex PCR reads with MiXCR, giving one entry per CDR3 protein. The table records about 470,000 distinct CDR3 sequences, roughly 20% of them present only once. Source: peripheral blood mononuclear cells (PBMCs), taken when the disease was refractory, from a patient treated with antithyroid drugs. The source of these receptors is a female donor with Graves disease.

With regard to this clonotype: A much larger clone differs from this one at a single base, so this may be a read error. V is TRBV27 and J is TRBJ2-7, with 12 bases that match TRBD2. The CDR3 covers 18 residues. The V segment lost 4 bases and the J segment 0 bases; nucleotides outside the gene matches: 10. Per germline, CDR1 MNHEY and CDR2 SMNVEV (reference sequence). DNA for the CDR3: TGTGCCAGCAGTTATAGGACTAGCGGGGTTCCGGGCTCCTACGAGCAGTACTTC. It codes for CASSYRTSGVPGSYEQYF.

V and J are TRBV7-2 and TRBJ2-3; D not resolved. With 3 bases removed from V and 2 bases from J, the gap between germline ends came to 6 bases. Germline V lookup: CDR1 SGHTA, CDR2 FQGNSA. This CDR3 has 13 residues. This CDR3 is CASSFPITDTQYF. As DNA, the CDR3 is TGTGCCAGCAGCTTTCCGATCACAGATACGCAGTATTTT. The complete variable domain, with remaining parts taken from reference TRBV7-2 and TRBJ2-3, reads GAGVSQSPSNKVTEKGKDVELRCDPISGHTALYWYRQSLGQGLEFLIYFQGNSAPDKSGLPSDRFSAERTGGSVSTLTIQRTQQEDSAVYLCASSFPITDTQYFGPGTRLTVL.

The J gene is TRBJ2-7, the V gene TRBV7-3, with D hard to call. Germline V gene data show CDR1 as SGHTA and CDR2 as FQGTGA. The V end lost 2 bases, the J end lost 2 bases, and 10 bases lay between the germline ends. The CDR3 spans 14 residues. The CDR3 DNA sequence: TGTGCCAGCAGCTTACGTGGGGATCCCTACGAGCAGTACTTC. It specifies CASSLRGDPYEQYF.

This clonotype was detected ten times or more. The gene calls are TRBV2 and TRBJ2-4; maybe TRBD2 (5 bases). The CDR3 sequence is 15 residues long. Per germline, CDR1 SNHLY and CDR2 FYNNEI. The V end was cut by 2 bases, the J end by 7 bases, with 15 bases between. The DNA for the CDR3 is TGTGCCAGCAGTGAATATGGCGGCTGGAGGAACATTCAGTACTTC. It specifies CASSEYGGWRNIQYF.

The V gene is TRBV24-1, the J gene TRBJ1-2; 8 nucleotides align to TRBD1. V trimming: 3 bases; J trimming: 5 bases; junction bases outside the gene matches: 4. Germline values: CDR1 KGHDR, CDR2 SFDVKD. The CDR3 is 14 residues long. The CDR3: CATSDKDRAYGYTF. CDR3 bases: TGTGCCACCAGTGATAAGGACAGGGCGTATGGCTACACCTTC.

The V call is TRBV7-9, the J call TRBJ1-1; 10 nucleotides align to TRBD1. V shed 7 bases and J 3 bases; nucleotides not matched to a gene: 8. The CDR3 spans 15 residues. Germline loops: CDR1 SEHNR, CDR2 FQNEAQ (reference sequence). CDR3 nucleotide sequence: TGTGCCAGCAACCGACAGGGGGCAGGGGACACTGAAGCTTTCTTT. This sequence encodes CASNRQGAGDTEAFF.

This clonotype appeared many times. The V and J genes are TRBV7-9 and TRBJ2-5, with unresolved D. Germline-derived CDR1 and CDR2 are SEHNR and FQNEAQ (reference sequence). The CDR3 spans 13 residues. With 1 base removed from V and 2 bases from J, the gap between germline ends came to 5 bases. The CDR3 sequence: CASSLVNQETQYF. The CDR3, as DNA: TGTGCCAGCAGCTTAGTCAATCAAGAGACCCAGTACTTC. The complete variable domain, with remaining parts taken from reference TRBV7-9 and TRBJ2-5, reads DTGVSQNPRHKITKRGQNVTFRCDPISEHNRLYWYRQTLGQGPEFLTYFQNEAQLEKSRLLSDRFSAERPKGSFSTLEIQRTEQGDSAMYLCASSLVNQETQYFGPGTRLLVL.

Ten or more counts support this clonotype. The genes are TRBV29-1 and TRBJ1-1, with 8 bases that match TRBD1. This CDR3 spans 15 amino acids. CDR1 and CDR2 (germline): SQVTM, ANQGSEA. Losses at the gene ends were 7 bases for V and 1 base for J; bases not matched to a gene: 11. The CDR3 nucleotides are TGCAGCGCACCATCGACAGGGGACCAGAACACTGAAGCTTTCTTT. Translation: CSAPSTGDQNTEAFF.